This T cell receptor (beta chain) stems from a study of chemoradiotherapy in HPV16-positive cancers. As concerns this clone: Its target is unknown.

Over chemoradiotherapy, repertoires were sampled more than once. Notes on the study in general: Only two HPV16-positive patients supplied the functional HPV-specificity definition.

The CDR3 contains 13 residues. Trimming removed 2 bases from V and 3 bases from J, with 8 bases in between. Germline CDR1 is MNHNY and CDR2 is SVGAGI (reference sequence). This table comes from immunoSEQ multiplex PCR, and its TCRdb copy is limited to in-frame clones, with some not included. This repertoire shows approximately 8,200 clones, approximately 73% found once; its top ten account for approximately 33%. The chain couples TRBV6-6 to TRBJ2-7; D is uncertain. The sample was gathered from a patient who underwent chemoradiotherapy. This TCR came from a human donor with HPV-associated anogenital cancer. CDR3 residues: CASSYNSFYEQYF. The CDR3 bases are TGTGCCAGCAGTTACAACTCCTTCTACGAGCAGTACTTC.